The 20 T cell receptor beta chains presented below share a single source sample, sequenced in a study of CD8+ T cells in alopecia areata. Isolated RNA was reverse transcribed into cDNA used as the sequencing template. The method was immunoSEQ multiplex PCR; TCRdb's version includes in-frame clones alone and lacks a portion of them. This sample has 150,000 or so clones, with approximately 60% found just once. Material for sequencing was CD4+ T cells sorted from blood. These receptors were obtained from a human donor in good health.

V usage is TRBV29-1 and J usage is TRBJ1-2, with D unresolved. The CDR3 is 13 residues long. Germline CDR1 and CDR2: SQVTM and ANQGSEA. V was pared by 3 bases and J by 4 bases, with 12 bases between. The CDR3 sequence: CSVENKELYGYTF. DNA for the CDR3: TGCAGCGTTGAGAACAAGGAGCTCTATGGCTACACCTTC.

This clone has only a few counts. The chain uses TRBV5-4 and TRBJ2-5, with a possible D match to TRBD1 (6 bases). Trimming shortened V by 4 bases and J by 4 bases, and 17 bases separated the two germline ends. Germline assignment: CDR1 SGHNT and CDR2 YYREEE (reference sequence). This CDR3 comprises 15 residues. Written as DNA, the CDR3 is TGTGCCAGCAGCGGCAAGGGGGAGAGGGCAGAGACCCAGTACTTC. It specifies CASSGKGERAETQYF.

This clone was counted a few times. This chain uses TRBV7-2 with TRBJ2-4, with 8 bases matching TRBD1. V was pared by 4 bases and J by 7 bases, with 0 bases of the junction left unmatched. This CDR3 comprises 12 residues. Germline V gives CDR1 SGHTA, CDR2 FQGNSA. DNA of the CDR3: TGTGCCAGCAGCTGGACAGGGAACATTCAGTACTTC. Translation gives CASSWTGNIQYF.

This chain connects TRBV25-1 to TRBJ2-5; D gene ambiguous. Germline V gene sequence: CDR1 MGHDK, CDR2 SYGVNS. V gave up 2 bases and J gave up 5 bases, with 9 bases separating them. The CDR3 is made up of 13 amino acids. The CDR3 DNA follows: TGTGCCAGCAGTGAACCTGGGCGGGAGACCCAGTACTTC. This sequence encodes CASSEPGRETQYF.

This sequence joins TRBV29-1 and TRBJ2-3; TRBD1 agrees at 9 bases. The CDR3 is 13 residues long. Looked up from germline, CDR1 is SQVTM and CDR2 is ANQGSEA. Unmatched junction bases numbered 2, after V lost 5 bases and J lost 2 bases. The chain's CDR3 is CSVWDRDTDTQYF. The CDR3 DNA reads as TGCAGCGTTTGGGACAGGGACACAGATACGCAGTATTTT.

The chain couples TRBV29-1 to TRBJ2-1; D is undetermined. The CDR3 runs to 12 residues. With 7 bases removed from V and 8 bases from J, the gap between germline ends came to 15 bases. In germline, CDR1 is SQVTM, CDR2 ANQGSEA. CDR3 nucleotide sequence: TGCAGCGCGATTGGAGAATCATATGAGCAGTTCTTC. Encoded protein: CSAIGESYEQFF.

V gene TRBV30 combines with J gene TRBJ1-1; D remains unclear. Trimming removed 0 bases from V and 1 base from J, with 6 bases in between. The CDR3 consists of 13 residues. Germline V gene lookup returns CDR1 GTSNPN and CDR2 SVGIG (reference sequence). The CDR3 DNA sequence: TGTGCCTGGAGTGTCGGCCGGAACACTGAAGCTTTCTTT. Residues: CAWSVGRNTEAFF.

This clone has just one count. The chain uses TRBV6-5 and TRBJ2-7, with D possibly TRBD2 on 6 matching bases. This CDR3 has 16 residues. Germline values: CDR1 MNHEY, CDR2 SVGAGI. The germline V and J ends were trimmed by 0 bases and 3 bases, with 15 bases remaining between them. The DNA of the CDR3 is TGTGCCAGCAGTTACTCTAGACGAGGCGGGAACTACGAGCAGTACTTC. As protein: CASSYSRRGGNYEQYF.

V and J are TRBV7-2 and TRBJ2-5, with D perhaps matching TRBD2 (7 bases). Germline V gene lookup returns CDR1 SGHTA and CDR2 FQGNSA. Trimming removed 5 bases at V and 5 bases at J, with 15 bases between. The CDR3 runs to 14 residues. Here the CDR3 DNA reads TGTGCCAGCAGCCAATTAGGGAGGGGGGAGACCCAGTACTTC. Translating it yields CASSQLGRGETQYF.

This clone showed up just a few times. The chain has TRBV5-1 and TRBJ2-6; D is possibly TRBD1 or TRBD2 (5 bases each). Germline V gene data show CDR1 as SGHRS and CDR2 as YFSETQ. V was trimmed by 3 bases and J by 4 bases, leaving 11 bases between them. The CDR3 runs to 15 residues. The CDR3 protein is CASSSGTLGANVLTF. CDR3 coding DNA: TGCGCCAGCAGCTCCGGGACCTTGGGGGCCAACGTCCTGACTTTC.

This clone was detected only a few times. The chain is built from TRBV10-3 and TRBJ2-7; D possibly corresponds to TRBD1 (5 bases). V was cut by 2 bases and J by 4 bases, with 12 bases left in between. The CDR3 spans 14 residues. Germline CDR1 is ENHRY and CDR2 is SYGVKD. CDR3 DNA sequence: TGTGCCATCAGTGAGCAGGGCCTTGTGTACGAGCAGTACTTC. Encoded protein: CAISEQGLVYEQYF.

CDR3 sequence (DNA): TGTGCCAGCAGCCGATCGGGACTAGCGGGTGGGTACAATGAGCAGTTCTTC. Its protein is CASSRSGLAGGYNEQFF. V usage is TRBV4-2 and J usage is TRBJ2-1; 12 bases are shared with TRBD2. Trimming took 4 bases from V and 4 from J; bases not matched to a gene: 8. The germline V gene encodes CDR1 LGHNA and CDR2 YNFKEQ. This CDR3 is built from 17 residues.

CDR3 sequence: CASSPAGRNNQPQHF. The CDR3, as DNA: TGTGCCAGCAGCCCGGCGGGACGGAACAATCAGCCCCAGCATTTT. The V gene is TRBV27, the J gene TRBJ1-5, with a tentative D call TRBD1 (5 bases). Germline CDR1 is MNHEY and CDR2 is SMNVEV (reference sequence). This CDR3 comprises 15 residues. Trimming removed 6 bases from V and 3 bases from J, with 15 bases in between.

The table lists this clone with a few counts. The chain combines TRBV7-2 with TRBJ2-2; 7 bases line up with TRBD2. Germline assignment: CDR1 SGHTA and CDR2 FQGNSA. Trimming at V came to 4 bases and at J to 10 bases, leaving 12 bases not matched to a gene. The CDR3 has 15 residues. The CDR3 protein is CASSSSAGVWEELFF. The CDR3 nucleotides read TGTGCCAGCAGCTCCTCGGCGGGAGTCTGGGAGGAGCTGTTTTTT.

This chain connects TRBV4-1 to TRBJ2-7; a possible D gene is TRBD1 (6 bases). CDR1 and CDR2 from the germline V gene are MGHRA and YSYEKL. The germline V and J ends were trimmed by 0 bases and 5 bases, with 14 bases remaining between them. CDR3 size: 15 residues. The CDR3 protein is CASSQDPLSGDEQYF. The DNA of the CDR3 is TGCGCCAGCAGCCAAGATCCGTTGTCAGGGGACGAGCAGTACTTC.

J is TRBJ2-7 and V is TRBV6-5, with D possibly being TRBD1 or TRBD2 (6 bases each). This CDR3 has 15 residues. V was cut by 5 bases and J by 3 bases, with 17 bases left in between. Germline V gene lookup returns CDR1 MNHEY and CDR2 SVGAGI. The CDR3, as DNA: TGTGCCAGCAGTGTGGGAGAGGGGGGTCACTACGAGCAGTACTTC. Protein sequence: CASSVGEGGHYEQYF.

This clone was counted between two and nine times. The V call is TRBV19, the J call TRBJ2-3, with TRBD2 matching 8 bases. J lost 7 bases, V lost 3 bases, and 6 bases had no gene match. The germline gives CDR1 LNHDA, CDR2 SQIVND (reference sequence). This CDR3 region has 14 residues. The DNA of the CDR3 is TGTGCCAGTAGTATTTCGGGAGGGCCGAATACGCAGTATTTT. As protein: CASSISGGPNTQYF.

The V and J genes are TRBV23-1 and TRBJ1-1; D is perhaps TRBD1 (6 bases). TRBV23-1 carries the ORF label, with uncertain function. Deletions cut 0 bases from V and 5 bases from J, with 13 bases between. This CDR3 comprises 15 residues. CDR3 bases: TGCGCCAGCAGTCAATCCCCAGACAGGAGTACTGAAGCTTTCTTT. Amino acids: CASSQSPDRSTEAFF.

The chain combines TRBV18 with TRBJ2-1; TRBD2 matches at 7 bases. This CDR3 contains 15 residues. With 2 bases clipped from V and 7 bases from J, the junction kept 8 bases outside the gene matches. The germline gives CDR1 KGHSH, CDR2 LQKENI. CDR3 in amino acids: CASSPTAGAGNEQFF. In DNA, the CDR3 is TGTGCCAGCTCACCAACGGCGGGAGCGGGTAATGAGCAGTTCTTC.

V gene TRBV2 combines with J gene TRBJ2-7; D is unclear. CDR1 is SNHLY, CDR2 FYNNEI, per germline. Trimming left V 5 bases short and J 7 bases short, with 12 bases between. The CDR3 runs 12 residues. Here the CDR3 reads CASSYSVEEQYF. In nucleotides, the CDR3 is TGTGCCAGCAGTTACTCAGTGGAGGAGCAGTACTTC.